Detailed here is one TCR beta chain. What it binds is unknown. The sample comes from a study of T cells in Graves' hyperthyroidism and ophthalmopathy. CDR3 length: 14 residues. V lost 6 bases, J lost 0 bases, and 11 bases lay in between. The germline V gene encodes CDR1 MNHEY and CDR2 SMNVEV (reference sequence). There were TCR beta CDR3 regions amplified from RNA transcripts. TCR CDR3 regions were first amplified by RT-PCR with HTBI primers. TCRdb reprocessed the multiplex PCR reads with MiXCR, giving one entry per CDR3 protein. The table records 300,000 or so distinct CDR3 sequences, 20% to 25% of them present only once. Study results and caveats: Ophthalmopathy was separated from stable hyperthyroidism by a 13 V-J model. In blood, most of the thyroid clonotypes expanded above 0.001 were also present.

Sequenced sample: blood. The origin of this receptor is a woman aged 50 to 60 with Graves' hyperthyroidism. The chain joins TRBV27 to TRBJ1-1; D possibly corresponds to TRBD1 (5 bases). DNA for the CDR3: TGTGCCAGCAGCCCGGGACGCATGAACACTGAAGCTTTCTTT. Its translation is CASSPGRMNTEAFF.